This passage covers 23 T cell receptor beta chains from one sample sequenced in a study of shared clonotypes between healthy human individuals. The data were produced by immunoSEQ multiplex PCR, yet TCRdb's version contains in-frame clones alone and is incomplete. The sample lists millions of clones, around 93% occurring once. Selected positively for CCR7 and CD45RO-negative, naive CD8 cells excluded terminally differentiated effector memory CD45RA+ cells. The sequencing sample was made of naive CD8+ T cells from PBMCs. These receptor sequences come from a young man in good health. Some clones in this sample may be carry-over from other donors' samples.

The chain carries TRBV29-1 and TRBJ2-3; 10 nucleotides line up with TRBD2. The V and J ends lost 4 bases and 3 bases, in that order; junction bases with no gene match: 13. Germline loops: CDR1 SQVTM, CDR2 ANQGSEA. The CDR3 consists of 17 residues. CDR3 in amino acids: CSVVLGSGRALTDTQYF. The CDR3 bases are TGCAGCGTTGTGTTGGGGAGCGGGAGGGCCCTTACAGATACGCAGTATTTT.

The chain uses TRBV5-6 and TRBJ1-5; 8 bases fit TRBD1. With 0 bases clipped from V and 9 bases from J, the junction kept 11 bases outside the gene matches. Germline CDR1 and CDR2: SGHDT and YYEEEE. The CDR3 has 16 amino acids. The CDR3 DNA reads as TGTGCCAGCAGCTTGGCCAGGGGGCAGGAGGTTGTGCCCCAGCATTTT. Translating it yields CASSLARGQEVVPQHF.

The V gene is TRBV7-9, the J gene TRBJ2-1; maybe TRBD2 (5 bases). The V gene's germline CDR1 is SEHNR and CDR2 FQNEAQ (reference sequence). Trimming removed 4 bases at V and 8 bases at J, with 18 bases between. This CDR3 has 15 amino acids. The CDR3 bases are TGTGCCAGCAGCTCACCTCAAGGGAGCTTCCATGAGCAGTTCTTC. As protein: CASSSPQGSFHEQFF.

The chain combines TRBV6-1 with TRBJ1-3, with unresolved D. The germline CDR1 and CDR2 sequences are MNHNS and SASEGT. Trimming left V 2 bases short and J 0 bases short, with 11 bases between. The CDR3 has 16 amino acids. The CDR3 sequence: CASSEWVSFSGNTIYF. CDR3 bases: TGTGCCAGCAGTGAATGGGTCAGCTTCTCTGGAAACACCATATATTTT.

This chain connects TRBV6-1 to TRBJ1-1, with no clear D. CDR3 length: 16 amino acids. Germline-derived CDR1 and CDR2 are MNHNS and SASEGT. Deletions cut 2 bases from V and 1 base from J, with 14 bases between. The CDR3 coding sequence is TGTGCCAGCAGTGAACGTTTCCGGAGCGCGAACACTGAAGCTTTCTTT. It yields the protein CASSERFRSANTEAFF.

The genes are TRBV28 and TRBJ1-1; D unresolved. V lost 1 base to trimming and J lost 4 bases, with 7 bases between them. CDR1 MDHEN and CDR2 SYDVKM come from the germline V gene. The CDR3 consists of 13 residues. CDR3 residues: CASSLSETTEAFF. The CDR3 coding sequence is TGTGCCAGCAGTTTATCAGAAACCACTGAAGCTTTCTTT.

The genes are TRBV4-1 and TRBJ2-5, with 7 bases lining up with TRBD2. The end of the DNA fits TRBJ2-7 better, so the J call may be wrong. The CDR3 extends over 14 amino acids. Germline CDR1 MGHRA, CDR2 YSYEKL. The CDR3 here is CASSREGSSYEQYF. The CDR3 nucleotides read TGCGCCAGCAGCCGGGAGGGCAGCTCCTACGAGCAGTACTTC.

The rearrangement uses TRBV28 and TRBJ1-1; D may be TRBD1 (6 bases). Germline V gives CDR1 MDHEN, CDR2 SYDVKM. The length of the CDR3 is 16 residues. Trimming removed 3 bases at V and 4 bases at J, with 18 bases between. CDR3 bases: TGTGCCAGCAGTTTGCTCGGGCAGGGGTTAGGCACTGAAGCTTTCTTT. It specifies CASSLLGQGLGTEAFF.

A single count supports this clone. The chain has TRBV7-8 and TRBJ2-7, with 10 bases lining up with TRBD2. This CDR3 has 15 residues. CDR1 is SGHVS and CDR2 is FQNEAQ in the germline V gene. The ends lost 4 bases at V and 4 bases at J; junction bases unmatched: 7. The chain's CDR3 is CASSSLTSGTYEQYF. CDR3 sequence (DNA): TGTGCCAGCAGCTCGCTTACTAGCGGGACTTACGAGCAGTACTTC.

The chain uses TRBV27 and TRBJ1-5; D might be TRBD1 (5 bases). Deletions cut 8 bases from V and 1 base from J, with 18 bases between. Looked up from germline, CDR1 is MNHEY and CDR2 is SMNVEV (reference sequence). The CDR3 contains 16 residues. The CDR3: CASASQARGSNQPQHF. Written as DNA, the CDR3 is TGTGCCAGCGCCTCACAGGCCCGGGGGAGCAATCAGCCCCAGCATTTT.

The chain carries TRBV5-1 and TRBJ2-3; D not resolved. V was clipped by 4 bases and J by 0 bases, with 9 bases between them. Germline-derived CDR1 and CDR2 are SGHRS and YFSETQ. CDR3 length: 14 amino acids. DNA of the CDR3: TGCGCCAGCAGCACTCTTGACAGCACAGATACGCAGTATTTT. As protein: CASSTLDSTDTQYF.

This rearrangement joins TRBV28 to TRBJ2-1; possibly TRBD1 or TRBD2 for D (5 bases each). Germline lookup yields CDR1 MDHEN and CDR2 SYDVKM. CDR3 length: 15 residues. The V gene lost 0 bases and the J gene lost 6 bases, with 12 bases spanning the gap. The CDR3 here is CASSLWGDGPNEQFF. Written as DNA, the CDR3 is TGTGCCAGCAGTTTATGGGGGGACGGACCCAATGAGCAGTTCTTC.

The chain has TRBV5-6 and TRBJ2-1; D remains unclear. V was cut by 5 bases and J by 4 bases, with 13 bases left in between. The CDR3 is made up of 14 amino acids. Germline loops: CDR1 SGHDT, CDR2 YYEEEE. The CDR3 DNA reads as TGTGCCAGCAGTTATACGGACGCGTACAATGAGCAGTTCTTC. Translated, it gives CASSYTDAYNEQFF.

As regards this clone: Other DNA variants within this sample encode the same CDR3. This rearrangement joins TRBV9 to TRBJ2-3, with 10 bases that match TRBD2. J lost 4 bases, V lost 4 bases, and 6 bases had no gene match. In germline, CDR1 is SGDLS, CDR2 YYNGEE. The CDR3 is 15 residues long. The CDR3 DNA reads TGTGCCAGCAGCCCCAGCGGGAGGGGGGCAGATACGCAGTATTTT. Translated, it gives CASSPSGRGADTQYF. The variable domain in full, with the rest retrieved from reference TRBV9 and TRBJ2-3, is DSGVTQTPKHLITATGQRVTLRCSPRSGDLSVYWYQQSLDQGLQFLIQYYNGEERAKGNILERFSAQQFPDLHSELNLSSLELGDSALYFCASSPSGRGADTQYFGPGTRLTVL.

The chain links TRBV7-9 to TRBJ2-7; TRBD2 is a possible D gene (5 bases). The V gene's germline CDR1 is SEHNR and CDR2 FQNEAQ (reference sequence). Trimming pared 5 bases from V and 7 bases from J, leaving 12 bases between. This CDR3 region has 12 residues. The CDR3 DNA is TGTGCCAGCAGCCCCTGGACGGGAGAGCAGTACTTC. This translates into CASSPWTGEQYF.

The chain employs TRBV2 and TRBJ2-1, with D perhaps matching TRBD2 (6 bases). Germline V gene data show CDR1 as SNHLY and CDR2 as FYNNEI. The CDR3 extends over 15 amino acids. V dropped 6 bases and J dropped 4 bases, with 16 bases sitting between them. The CDR3 region has the DNA TGTGCCAGCAGCTATAGCGGAGAGAGATACAATGAGCAGTTCTTC. This sequence encodes CASSYSGERYNEQFF.

The chain couples TRBV5-1 to TRBJ2-1; TRBD1 agrees at 8 bases. This CDR3 contains 14 residues. The germline CDR1 and CDR2 sequences are SGHRS and YFSETQ. The V gene end was trimmed by 4 bases and the J gene end by 6 bases; junction bases not matched to a gene: 6. DNA for the CDR3: TGCGCCAGCAGCGGACGACAGGGGACCAATGAGCAGTTCTTC. It translates to CASSGRQGTNEQFF.

The chain uses TRBV27 and TRBJ1-4; D gene uncertain. The CDR3 is 14 amino acids. V was trimmed by 8 bases and J by 2 bases, leaving 12 bases between them. Germline V gene data show CDR1 as MNHEY and CDR2 as SMNVEV (reference sequence). CDR3 in amino acids: CASGPDPTNEKLFF. CDR3 nucleotides: TGTGCCAGCGGTCCGGACCCCACTAATGAAAAACTGTTTTTT.

This clone has only one observation. The V call is TRBV7-9, the J call TRBJ1-5; D is unclear. V was cut by 0 bases and J by 5 bases, with 14 bases left in between. CDR3 length equals 16 residues. Looked up from germline, CDR1 is SEHNR and CDR2 is FQNEAQ (reference sequence). In DNA, the CDR3 is TGTGCCAGCAGCTTAGCGCAAGGGTTTAGGGATCAGCCCCAGCATTTT. This codes for CASSLAQGFRDQPQHF.

This chain joins TRBV19 and TRBJ1-6; possible D gene TRBD1, 5 bases. V lost 2 bases and J 4 bases, leaving 9 bases between the germline ends. The germline V gene encodes CDR1 LNHDA and CDR2 SQIVND (reference sequence). The CDR3 sequence is 15 residues long. The CDR3 reads CASSIRDGYNSPLHF. CDR3 in DNA: TGTGCCAGTAGTATAAGGGACGGTTATAATTCACCCCTCCACTTT.

The gene calls are TRBV28 and TRBJ2-7; 7 nucleotides line up with TRBD1. The CDR3 runs to 18 residues. With V trimmed by 3 bases and J by 0 bases, 14 bases remained unmatched. Germline values: CDR1 MDHEN, CDR2 SYDVKM. This CDR3 reads CASSFPGQALPTSYEQYF. CDR3 nucleotide sequence: TGTGCCAGCAGTTTCCCTGGACAGGCTCTCCCAACCTCCTACGAGCAGTACTTC.

The V call is TRBV18, the J call TRBJ2-1; weak D call: TRBD2 (6 bases). This CDR3 has 17 amino acids. V gave up 5 bases and J gave up 0 bases, with 17 bases separating them. From germline, CDR1 is KGHSH and CDR2 LQKENI. The CDR3 region is CASSDRDSRSSYNEQFF. CDR3 DNA: TGTGCCAGCTCAGACCGGGACTCTCGTTCCTCCTACAATGAGCAGTTCTTC. Full variable domain (missing parts from reference TRBV18 and TRBJ2-1): NAGVMQNPRHLVRRRGQEARLRCSPMKGHSHVYWYRQLPEEGLKFMVYLQKENIIDESGMPKERFSAEFPKEGPSILRIQQVVRGDSAAYFCASSDRDSRSSYNEQFFGPGTRLTVL.

This CDR3 is CASRVSGGVYNEQFF. The CDR3 region has the DNA TGCGCCAGCAGGGTATCTGGGGGCGTCTACAATGAGCAGTTCTTC. J is TRBJ2-1 and V is TRBV4-1, with D maybe TRBD1 (6 bases). Germline CDR1 MGHRA, CDR2 YSYEKL. This CDR3 spans 15 amino acids. Trimming removed 6 bases from V and 3 bases from J, with 15 bases in between.